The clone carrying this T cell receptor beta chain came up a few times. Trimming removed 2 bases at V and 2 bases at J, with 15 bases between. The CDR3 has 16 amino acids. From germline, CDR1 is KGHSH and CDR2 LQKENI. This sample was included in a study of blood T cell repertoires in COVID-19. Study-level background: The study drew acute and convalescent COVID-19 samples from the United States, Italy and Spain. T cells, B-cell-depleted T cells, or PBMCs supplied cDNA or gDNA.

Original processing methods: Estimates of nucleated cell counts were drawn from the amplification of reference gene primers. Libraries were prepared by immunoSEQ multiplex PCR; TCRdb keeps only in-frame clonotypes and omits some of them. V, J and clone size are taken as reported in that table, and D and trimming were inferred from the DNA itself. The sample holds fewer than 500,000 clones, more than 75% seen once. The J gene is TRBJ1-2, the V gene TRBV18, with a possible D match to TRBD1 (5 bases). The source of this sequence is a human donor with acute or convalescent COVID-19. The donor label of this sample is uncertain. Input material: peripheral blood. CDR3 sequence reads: CASSPFKPDTNYGYTF. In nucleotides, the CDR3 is TGTGCCAGCTCACCATTTAAACCGGACACAAACTATGGCTACACCTTC.